This paragraph covers one T cell receptor beta chain sequence. V shed 6 bases and J shed 0 bases, with 12 bases lying between them. CDR1 and CDR2 from the germline V gene are SGHNT and YYREEE (reference sequence). This CDR3 is 14 amino acids long. Libraries were prepared by immunoSEQ multiplex PCR; TCRdb keeps only in-frame clonotypes and omits some of them. In the table there are approximately 280,000 clones, about nine tenths of which are singletons. The record originates from a study of blood T cell repertoires in COVID-19. Study at large: In each case, the material was cDNA or gDNA derived from T cells, B-cell-depleted T cells, or PBMCs.

The genes are TRBV5-4 and TRBJ1-1, with TRBD1 as a possible D gene (6 bases). This clonotype originated in a man aged 45 to 65 with acute or convalescent COVID-19. What was sequenced was peripheral blood. The CDR3 protein is CASMRGGLNTEAFF. DNA of the CDR3: TGTGCCAGCATGCGTGGGGGCCTGAACACTGAAGCTTTCTTT.